The sequence of this T cell receptor (beta chain) was determined in a study of cytomegalovirus exposure and HLA in healthy donors (dated by TCRdb to 2016 to 2017). With regard to the full study: In an earlier analysis of 587 of the donors, approximately 300 Gb of sequence data and approximately 100 million unique TCR beta sequences from some 170 million T cells were reported. Among about 410 genotyped donors of the cohort, an average of approximately 220,000 unique TCR beta nucleotide sequences was sequenced per donor, of which roughly 17% were non-productive. Rather than using new phenotypic data, the later analysis identified candidate immune exposures from TCR beta sequences and from how often those sequences occurred across donors. To study patterns of TCR occurrence, a later analysis re-analyzed previously published TCR beta repertoires from several hundred donors and added high-resolution HLA genotyping. All discovery cohort repertoires had been generated using a single sequencing platform. To predict cytomegalovirus infection status, the study brought together high-throughput TCR immunosequencing, statistical association of individual TCRs with disease status, and machine learning. A separate validation cohort of 100 to 150 different subjects was used in addition to the roughly 700-subject first cohort. HLA typing covered class I and class II loci at four-digit resolution. To decide whether each TCR beta V gene segment behaved as functional or pseudogenic, an earlier analysis of fewer than 750 of the donors relied on high-throughput TCR beta sequencing. Donor age, sex, ethnicity and CMV serostatus were compiled together with the repertoire data. The study aimed to test whether cataloging public T cell receptors could reveal signatures of past pathogen exposure. Of the roughly 390 genotyped donors, about 80% fell in the genetic ancestry cluster associated with self-reported Caucasian donors. The T cell repertoires of around 730 subjects were profiled by immunosequencing and related to cytomegalovirus serostatus. Typing coverage differed by locus: A, B, C, DRB1 and DQB1 were typed in roughly 620-630 donors, DQA1 in 522, DPA1 in around 580, and DPB1 in just under 490. An early release that covered 500 to 800 HLA-typed donors contained around 330 gigabases of sequencing data and 80 million or so unique TCR sequences. Genome-wide SNP genotypes for about 65% of the 666 donors were used in a later genetic analysis, which treated that subset as a discovery cohort. Because of strong linkage in the cohort, roughly 5 DR-DQ haplotypes were treated as single units for association and clustering.

What the work shows at the level of the full study, not this receptor alone: In both the original and validation cohorts, the classifier was reported to diagnose cytomegalovirus status with high specificity and sensitivity. A later analysis found that TCR association rates varied across HLA loci, with DRB1 alleles showing the most associated TCRs and HLA-C alleles the fewest. The authors suggested that the approach could potentially be extended to other disease states and immunological phenotypes. Roughly uniform sequencing depth across donors was assumed in presence/absence analyses, although this assumption may not hold. About 15 rarely observed V segments, including chromosome 9 orphons, were excluded from the earlier analysis of about 610 of the donors because counts were too low. In a later analysis, several top co-occurrence clusters were reported to appear linked to parvovirus B19, influenza, CMV and Epstein-Barr virus. Strong co-occurrence of HLA alleles, especially DR and DQ, made assigning TCR associations to individual alleles difficult. In a later analysis, 15,000 to 20,000 TCR beta sequences were associated with specific HLA alleles at a false discovery rate of 0.05. Across donors, most TCR sequences were observed very rarely, whereas some public TCRs were present in many individuals. A group of highly shared sequence variants was considered likely to be a technical artifact of the sequencing pipeline. The only immune exposure information available for the cohort was CMV serostatus. The study gave a list of about 150 TCR beta chains associated with cytomegalovirus. In a later analysis, HLA-associated TCR beta chains showed more clonal expansion and lower generation probabilities than non-associated chains that were equally common. A further reported finding was that TCR beta sequences accurately predicted the HLA-A and HLA-B alleles for most subjects in the first cohort. Most CMV-associated TCR beta chains appeared to be HLA-restricted in a later analysis, and the HLA associations seemed to be driven largely by CMV exposure. In vitro tests confirmed that a few of the cytomegalovirus-associated TCR beta chains recognize cytomegalovirus antigens. Only TCR beta chains were sequenced in this cohort, and the absence of alpha or paired-chain data limited detectable features. In a later genetic analysis, fewer N-insertions in productive TCRs were reported among donors in an Asian-associated ancestry cluster than the roughly 670-donor mean. Because some donors lacked HLA typing at each locus, the association tests relied only on the typed subset. In an earlier analysis of approximately 600 of the donors, most TCR beta V segments were observed in productive rearrangements about 87% or about 30% of the time, broadly matching IMGT annotations. An association between a missense DCLRE1C variant and V-gene and J-gene trimming of TCR beta chains was found in a later genetic analysis and replicated in an independent cohort. Linkage disequilibrium might explain the correlated functional status among segregating V segments, but an unknown experimental factor could not be excluded.

Of note for this clone: No antigen is known for it. Within one base of it there is no much larger clone, and no base qualities were kept.

Library preparation employed the immunoSEQ multiplex PCR assay. For the multiplex PCR, a mixture combining 60 forward primers for TCR Vbeta segments and 13 reverse primers for TCR Jbeta segments was used. Amplification of the CDR3 region of rearranged TCR beta genes was performed with a multiplex PCR assay on genomic DNA. On the Illumina HiSeq System, the amplified TCR beta libraries were sequenced as 87-base-pair reads. Per the source publication's procedure: A later analysis tallied 70 million to 100 million unique TCR beta chains across the 700 or so repertoires, and roughly 11 million of those chains were shared by two or more donors. Raw reads were error-corrected and collapsed into unique sequences by a nearest-neighbor algorithm in which closely related sequences were merged to remove PCR and sequencing errors. CDR3 sequences were aligned to IMGT reference sequences to assign V, D and J gene segments. For a sequence to be retained, a match of at least six nucleotides was required to both a V gene segment and a J gene segment. Rearrangements were called productive when the CDR3 lacked stop codons and stayed in frame with V and J; all others were non-productive. CDR3 was defined by IMGT convention, running from the second conserved V-encoded cysteine to the conserved J-encoded phenylalanine. In an earlier analysis of 550 to 650 of the donors, sequences lacking an unambiguous match to a single V gene segment were excluded. An earlier analysis of around 600 of the donors classified V segments as functional when productive rearrangements were above 56.7% and as segregating when the standard deviation between donors was above 5%. To diagnose cytomegalovirus status from the catalog of TCR beta chain sequences, a statistical classification framework was built. In a later analysis, V and J genes were assigned by comparing TCR nucleotide sequences against IMGT/GENE-DB human TR gene sequences. The TCRdist pipeline was used in a later analysis to assign CDR3 sequences and most-parsimonious VDJ recombination scenarios. A later analysis defined each TCR beta chain by its CDR3 amino acid sequence plus V-gene family, and excluded reads lacking a unique V-gene family. A later analysis removed 592 highly shared, low-generation-probability nucleotide sequences to deal with suspected cross-contamination and a sequencing artifact. For each public chain, a later analysis derived a clonal expansion index from normalized ranks of inferred template counts within each repertoire. A later analysis computed generation probabilities with a VDJ recombination model fitted to out-of-frame rearrangements, and checked the results against IGoR. In a later analysis, hypergeometric tests were used to score TCR-TCR, TCR-HLA and TCR-CMV co-occurrence, with a repertoire-size bias correction applied to TCR pairs. False discovery rates were estimated in a later analysis by permuting HLA or CMV assignments 20 times. In a later analysis, co-occurring TCRs were grouped using DBSCAN, and TCRdist sequence similarity was added for clustering within HLA-allele-positive subsets. Repertoires with fewer than 30,000 or more than 120,000 public chains, plus five repertoires with anomalous nucleotide sharing, were excluded from co-occurrence clustering. TCRdb mirrors the immuneACCESS table, restricted to in-frame sequences. Some clones are absent from its copies; in checked studies, under half trace to an unresolved V gene, and the reason for the others is unknown. Clone size and V and J calls were adopted from that table, with D and trimming inferred from the DNA. The sample profile shows around 200,000 clones; 65% to 90% of them were found once. The ten largest clones add up to 0.95% to 1.5% of the sample.

The cohort comprised 710 or so healthy bone marrow donors. All cohort members were sampled while nominally healthy, although unrecorded immune exposures were likely present. The donor was CMV seropositive and was included in the group of 270 or so seropositive cohort members. A peripheral blood sample was provided by each donor, and peripheral blood mononuclear cells were used for TCR beta sequencing. The Qiagen DNeasy Blood Extraction Kit was used to extract genomic DNA from the blood cell samples. The sequence came from a girl aged 2-10 years in good health and CMV-seropositive. The source material was PBMCs.

The CDR3 here reads CASSLWASGETQYF. The DNA reads as follows: TGTGCCAGCAGTTTATGGGCTAGCGGGGAGACCCAGTACTTC. This chain is built from TRBV28 and TRBJ2-5; TRBD2 lines up with 8 middle nucleotides. Trimming takes 0 bases off V and 5 bases off J; junction bases not matched to a gene: 2. Including cysteine and phenylalanine, the CDR3 has 14 amino acids. Only the CDR3 DNA is retained, 42 bases long and in frame from the first base. CDR1 and CDR2, per the germline V gene, are MDHEN and SYDVKM.